This T cell receptor beta chain was obtained from a study of shared clonotypes between healthy human individuals. For the study at large: The cohort had a couple of women and a few men, ages 18 to 49. General observations from the study: Estimated clonotype richness was generally higher in naive than memory subsets. Sequencing depth was a factor that was expected to affect clonotype sharing among donors.

As to this clone: Its antigen is currently unknown.

V lost 4 bases to trimming and J lost 0 bases, with 7 bases between them. Germline V gene data show CDR1 as LNHDA and CDR2 as SQIVND (reference sequence). The CDR3 consists of 13 residues. Method: immunoSEQ multiplex PCR; TCRdb's copy keeps in-frame clones and lacks some. Altogether about 2.4 million clones are present, roughly 93% being singletons, with the ten largest covering around 0.4%. This TCR was sampled from a man aged 18-30 years in good health. Some clones in this sample may be carry-over from other donors' samples. Sequenced input: naive CD4+ T cells from PBMCs. Subset meaning: CD45RA+ positively selected. The J gene is TRBJ2-7, the V gene TRBV19, with D hard to call. DNA for the CDR3: TGTGCCAGTAGTAATGGCGCCTCCTACGAGCAGTACTTC. Translation: CASSNGASYEQYF.